One and the same sample provided the 5 T cell receptor beta chains below, sequenced in a study of regulatory T cells in long-lasting Graves disease. Indicated time point: persistent/refractory GD, antithyroid drugs over 5 years with positive TRAb. The TCR library was made from RNA that had been extracted from PBMCs in TRIzol. The authors built TCR beta libraries using iRepertoire HTBI primers and Arm-PCR of CDR3 regions. TCRdb independently ran MiXCR on the multiplex PCR reads; one entry per CDR3 protein. The sample yields 400,000 to 500,000 distinct CDR3 sequences, under 25% seen once. Material: peripheral blood mononuclear cells (PBMCs), obtained when the disease was refractory, from a patient treated with antithyroid drugs. These receptors all come from a female donor with Graves disease.

In this sample, this clonotype turned up many times. The gene calls are TRBV2 and TRBJ1-5; 7 nucleotides align to TRBD1. The CDR3 spans 16 residues. The germline gives CDR1 SNHLY, CDR2 FYNNEI. Trimming at V came to 8 bases and at J to 2 bases, leaving 12 bases not matched to a gene. The CDR3 spells CASSGQSGGGNQPQHF. Written as DNA, the CDR3 is TGTGCCAGCTCGGGACAGTCGGGGGGTGGCAATCAGCCCCAGCATTTT. Full variable domain (outside the CDR3, taken from reference TRBV2 and TRBJ1-5): EPEVTQTPSHQVTQMGQEVILRCVPISNHLYFYWYRQILGQKVEFLVSFYNNEISEKSEIFDDQFSVERPDGSNFTLKIRSTKLEDSAMYFCASSGQSGGGNQPQHFGDGTRLSIL.

This clonotype was seen many times. The genes are TRBV2 and TRBJ1-1; D ambiguous. V dropped 6 bases and J dropped 4 bases, with 12 bases sitting between them. Germline CDR1 is SNHLY and CDR2 is FYNNEI. The CDR3 is made up of 13 amino acids. This CDR3 reads CASRSIPGTEAFF. The CDR3 bases are TGTGCCAGCAGGTCCATCCCGGGCACTGAAGCTTTCTTT.

The chain links TRBV3-1 to TRBJ1-4; 9 bases are shared with TRBD1. The CDR3 runs 17 residues. J lost 7 bases, V lost 3 bases, and 12 bases had no gene match. CDR1 is LGHDT, CDR2 YNNKEL, per germline (reference sequence). The CDR3 DNA reads as TGTGCCAGCAGCCAGGGACAGGGAGGTTACAGATTTGAAAAACTGTTTTTT. Its translation: CASSQGQGGYRFEKLFF. The whole variable domain, remainder taken from reference TRBV3-1 and TRBJ1-4, is DTAVSQTPKYLVTQMGNDKSIKCEQNLGHDTMYWYKQDSKKFLKIMFSYNNKELIINETVPNRFSPKSPDKAHLNLHINSLELGDSAVYFCASSQGQGGYRFEKLFFGSGTQLSVL.

V is TRBV11-2 and J is TRBJ1-1; D is possibly TRBD1 (5 bases). V lost 5 bases, J lost 0 bases, and 19 bases lay in between. Per germline, CDR1 SGHAT and CDR2 FQNNGV. CDR3 length equals 17 residues. The CDR3 DNA follows: TGTGCCAGCAGCCCCTCCGGGGGGGGGGGGATGAACACTGAAGCTTTCTTT. Translating it yields CASSPSGGGGMNTEAFF.

This clonotype was observed many times. This chain joins TRBV27 and TRBJ1-1; no clear D. The ends were cut back, 7 bases at V and 1 base at J, with 7 bases in the middle. This CDR3 region has 12 residues. Germline V CDR1 and CDR2: MNHEY, SMNVEV (reference sequence). Written as DNA, the CDR3 is TGTGCCAGCAAGCGGCCGAACACTGAAGCTTTCTTT. As protein: CASKRPNTEAFF.